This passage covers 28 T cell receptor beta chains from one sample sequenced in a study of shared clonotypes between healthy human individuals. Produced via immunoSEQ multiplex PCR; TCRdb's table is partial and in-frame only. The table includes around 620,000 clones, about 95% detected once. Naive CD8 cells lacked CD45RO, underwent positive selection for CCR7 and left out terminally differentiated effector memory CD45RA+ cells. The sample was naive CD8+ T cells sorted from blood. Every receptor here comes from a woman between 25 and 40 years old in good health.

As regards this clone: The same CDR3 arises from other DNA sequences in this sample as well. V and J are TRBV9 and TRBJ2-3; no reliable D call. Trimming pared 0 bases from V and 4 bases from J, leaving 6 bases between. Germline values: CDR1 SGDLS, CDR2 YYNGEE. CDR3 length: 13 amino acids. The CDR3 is CASSVGGSDTQYF. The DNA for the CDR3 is TGTGCCAGCAGCGTAGGTGGATCAGATACGCAGTATTTT.

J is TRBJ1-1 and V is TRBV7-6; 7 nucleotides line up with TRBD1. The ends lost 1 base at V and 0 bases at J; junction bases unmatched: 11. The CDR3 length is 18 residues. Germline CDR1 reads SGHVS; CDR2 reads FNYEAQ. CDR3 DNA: TGTGCCAGCAGCTTAGGACATCAGACAGGGCTGCTGAACACTGAAGCTTTCTTT. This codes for CASSLGHQTGLLNTEAFF.

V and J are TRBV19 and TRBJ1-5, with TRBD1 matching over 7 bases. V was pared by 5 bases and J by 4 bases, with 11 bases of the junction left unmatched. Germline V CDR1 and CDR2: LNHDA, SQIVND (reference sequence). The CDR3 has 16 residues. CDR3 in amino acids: CASSHYARDRNQPQHF. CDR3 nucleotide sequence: TGTGCCAGTAGTCACTACGCCCGGGACAGAAATCAGCCCCAGCATTTT.

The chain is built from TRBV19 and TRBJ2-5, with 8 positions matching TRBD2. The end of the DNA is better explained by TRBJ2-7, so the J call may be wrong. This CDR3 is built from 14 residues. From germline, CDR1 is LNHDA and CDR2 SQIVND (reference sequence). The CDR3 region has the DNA TGTGCCAGTAGTCCCAGCGGGAGAACCTACGAGCAGTACTTC. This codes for CASSPSGRTYEQYF.

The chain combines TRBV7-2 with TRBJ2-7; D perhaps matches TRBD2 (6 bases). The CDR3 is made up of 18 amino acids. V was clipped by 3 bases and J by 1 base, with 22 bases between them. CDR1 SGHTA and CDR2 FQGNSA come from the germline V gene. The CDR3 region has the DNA TGTGCCAGCAGCTTCGTTACCTTGGGAGGCCTCAAGTCCTACGAGCAGTACTTC. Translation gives CASSFVTLGGLKSYEQYF.

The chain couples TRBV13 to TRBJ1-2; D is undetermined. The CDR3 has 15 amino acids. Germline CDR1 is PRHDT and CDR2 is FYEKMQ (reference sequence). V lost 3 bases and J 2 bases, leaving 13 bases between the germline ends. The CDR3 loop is CASSFGRDPNYGYTF. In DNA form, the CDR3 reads TGTGCCAGCAGCTTCGGACGGGATCCCAACTATGGCTACACCTTC. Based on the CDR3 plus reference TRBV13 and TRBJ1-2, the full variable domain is AAGVIQSPRHLIKEKRETATLKCYPIPRHDTVYWYQQGPGQDPQFLISFYEKMQSDKGSIPDRFSAQQFSDYHSELNMSSLELGDSALYFCASSFGRDPNYGYTFGSGTRLTVV.

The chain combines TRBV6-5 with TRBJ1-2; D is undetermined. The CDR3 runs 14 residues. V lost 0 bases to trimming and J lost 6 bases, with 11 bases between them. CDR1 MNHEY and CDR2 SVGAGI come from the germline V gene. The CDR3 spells CASSYSPDRHGYTF. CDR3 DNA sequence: TGTGCCAGCAGTTACTCTCCAGATCGGCATGGCTACACCTTC.

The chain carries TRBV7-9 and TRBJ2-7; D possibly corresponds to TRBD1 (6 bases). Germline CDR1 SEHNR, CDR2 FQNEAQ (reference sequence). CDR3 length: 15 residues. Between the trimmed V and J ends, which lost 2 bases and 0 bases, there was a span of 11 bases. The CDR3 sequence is CASSLPQGFSYEQYF. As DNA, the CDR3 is TGTGCCAGCAGCTTACCGCAGGGGTTCTCCTACGAGCAGTACTTC.

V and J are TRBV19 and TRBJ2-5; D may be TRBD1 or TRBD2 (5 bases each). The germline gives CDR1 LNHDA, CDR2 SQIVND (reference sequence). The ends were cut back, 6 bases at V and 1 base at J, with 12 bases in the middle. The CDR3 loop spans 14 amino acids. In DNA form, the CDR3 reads TGTGCCAGTAGCGGAGAGGGACCCCAAGAGACCCAGTACTTC. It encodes CASSGEGPQETQYF.

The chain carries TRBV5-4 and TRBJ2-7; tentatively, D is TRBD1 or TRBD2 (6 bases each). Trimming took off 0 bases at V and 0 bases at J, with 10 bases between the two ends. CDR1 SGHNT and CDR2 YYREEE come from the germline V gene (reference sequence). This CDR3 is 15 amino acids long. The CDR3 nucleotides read TGTGCCAGCAGCTTGGAGGGGGGAGCCTCCTACGAGCAGTACTTC. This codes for CASSLEGGASYEQYF.

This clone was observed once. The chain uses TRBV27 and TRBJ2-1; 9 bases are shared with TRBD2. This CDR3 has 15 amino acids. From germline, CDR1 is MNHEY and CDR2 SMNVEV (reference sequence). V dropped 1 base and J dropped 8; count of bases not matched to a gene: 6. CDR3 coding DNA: TGTGCCAGCAGTTTATTAGCGGGAGTTCCCCATGAGCAGTTCTTC. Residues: CASSLLAGVPHEQFF.

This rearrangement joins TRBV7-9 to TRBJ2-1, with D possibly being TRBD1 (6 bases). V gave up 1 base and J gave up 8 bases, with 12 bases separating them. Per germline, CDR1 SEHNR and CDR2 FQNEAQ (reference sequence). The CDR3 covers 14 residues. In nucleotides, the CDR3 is TGTGCCAGCAGCTTAGGGGCACAGGGTTATGAGCAGTTCTTC. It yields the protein CASSLGAQGYEQFF.

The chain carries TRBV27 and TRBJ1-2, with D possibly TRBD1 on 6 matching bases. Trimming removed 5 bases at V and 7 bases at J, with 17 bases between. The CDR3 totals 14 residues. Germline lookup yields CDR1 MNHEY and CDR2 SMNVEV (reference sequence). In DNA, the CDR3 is TGTGCCAGCAGTCCGGTGTGGGGGGCGGCTGGCTACACCTTC. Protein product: CASSPVWGAAGYTF.

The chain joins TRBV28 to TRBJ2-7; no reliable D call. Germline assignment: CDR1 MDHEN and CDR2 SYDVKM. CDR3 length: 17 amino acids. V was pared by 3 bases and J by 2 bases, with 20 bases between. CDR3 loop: CASSFSGRAGPTYEQYF. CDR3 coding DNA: TGTGCCAGCAGTTTCTCCGGCCGGGCAGGTCCAACCTACGAGCAGTACTTC.

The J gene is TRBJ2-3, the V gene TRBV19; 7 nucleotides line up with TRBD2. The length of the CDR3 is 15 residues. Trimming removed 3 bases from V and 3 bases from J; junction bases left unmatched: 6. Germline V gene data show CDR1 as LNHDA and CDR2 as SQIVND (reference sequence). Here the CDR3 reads CASSIGLVATDTQYF. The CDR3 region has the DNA TGTGCCAGTAGTATTGGACTAGTGGCAACAGATACGCAGTATTTT.

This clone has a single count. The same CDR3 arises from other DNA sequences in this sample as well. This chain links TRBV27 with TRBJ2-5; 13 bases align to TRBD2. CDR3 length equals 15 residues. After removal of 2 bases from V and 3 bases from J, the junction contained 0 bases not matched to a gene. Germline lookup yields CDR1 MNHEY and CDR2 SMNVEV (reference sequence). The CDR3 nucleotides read TGTGCCAGCAGTTTAGGGACTAGCGGGAAAGAGACCCAGTACTTC. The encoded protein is CASSLGTSGKETQYF.

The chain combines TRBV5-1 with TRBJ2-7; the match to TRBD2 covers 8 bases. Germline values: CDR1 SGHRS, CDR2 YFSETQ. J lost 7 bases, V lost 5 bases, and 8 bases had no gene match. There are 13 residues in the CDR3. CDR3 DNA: TGCGCCAGCAGGGAGACGGGAGGGAGGGAGCAGTACTTC. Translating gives CASRETGGREQYF.

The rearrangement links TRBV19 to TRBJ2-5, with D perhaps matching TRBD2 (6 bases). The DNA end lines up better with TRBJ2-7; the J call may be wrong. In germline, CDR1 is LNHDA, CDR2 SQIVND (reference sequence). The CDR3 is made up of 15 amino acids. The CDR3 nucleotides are TGTGCCAGTAGTATAGAGGCGGGGATCTCCTACGAGCAGTACTTC. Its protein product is CASSIEAGISYEQYF.

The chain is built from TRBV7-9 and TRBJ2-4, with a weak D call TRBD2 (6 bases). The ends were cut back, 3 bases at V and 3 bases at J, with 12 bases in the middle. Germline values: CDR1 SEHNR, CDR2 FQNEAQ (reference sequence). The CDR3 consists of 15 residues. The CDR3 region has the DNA TGTGCCAGCAGCTTCGCTGTGGGGGGCAAAAACATTCAGTACTTC. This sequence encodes CASSFAVGGKNIQYF. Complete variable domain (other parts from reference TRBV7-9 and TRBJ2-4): DTGVSQNPRHKITKRGQNVTFRCDPISEHNRLYWYRQTLGQGPEFLTYFQNEAQLEKSRLLSDRFSAERPKGSFSTLEIQRTEQGDSAMYLCASSFAVGGKNIQYFGAGTRLSVL.

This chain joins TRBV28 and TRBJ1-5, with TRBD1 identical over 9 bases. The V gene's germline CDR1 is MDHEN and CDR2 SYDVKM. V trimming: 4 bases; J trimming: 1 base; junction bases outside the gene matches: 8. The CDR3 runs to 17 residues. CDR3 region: CASSSGQGGLSNQPQHF. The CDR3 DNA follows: TGTGCCAGCAGTTCGGGACAGGGAGGCCTAAGCAATCAGCCCCAGCATTTT.

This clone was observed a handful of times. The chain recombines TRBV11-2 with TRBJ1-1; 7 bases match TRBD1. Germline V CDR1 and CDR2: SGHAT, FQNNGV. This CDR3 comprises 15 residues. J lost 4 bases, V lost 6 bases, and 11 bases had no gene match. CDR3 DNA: TGTGCCAGCAGTCATCACAGGGGTTGGGGCACTGAAGCTTTCTTT. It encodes CASSHHRGWGTEAFF.

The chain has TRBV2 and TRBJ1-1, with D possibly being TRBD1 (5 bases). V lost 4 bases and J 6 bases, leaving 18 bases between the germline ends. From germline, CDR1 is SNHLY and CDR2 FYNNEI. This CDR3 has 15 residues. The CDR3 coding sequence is TGTGCCAGCAGTGGTCCAGGGCACCCTGTCGCTGAAGCTTTCTTT. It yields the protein CASSGPGHPVAEAFF.

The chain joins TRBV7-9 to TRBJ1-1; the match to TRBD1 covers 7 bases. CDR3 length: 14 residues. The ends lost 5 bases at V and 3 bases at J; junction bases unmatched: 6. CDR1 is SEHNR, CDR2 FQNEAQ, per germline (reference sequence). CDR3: CASSIITGDTEAFF. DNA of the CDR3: TGTGCCAGCAGCATCATTACAGGGGACACTGAAGCTTTCTTT.

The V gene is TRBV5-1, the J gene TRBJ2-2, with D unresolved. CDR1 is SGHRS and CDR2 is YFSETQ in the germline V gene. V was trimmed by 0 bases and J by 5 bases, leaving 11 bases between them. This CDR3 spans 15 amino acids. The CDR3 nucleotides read TGCGCCAGCAGCTTGGAGGAGCCAAATACCGGGGAGCTGTTTTTT. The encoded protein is CASSLEEPNTGELFF.

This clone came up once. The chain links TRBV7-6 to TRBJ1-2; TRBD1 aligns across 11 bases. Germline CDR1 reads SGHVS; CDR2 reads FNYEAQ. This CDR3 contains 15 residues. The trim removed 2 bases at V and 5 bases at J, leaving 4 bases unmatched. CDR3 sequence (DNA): TGTGCCAGCAGCTTAACGGACAGGGGGCCGTATGGCTACACCTTC. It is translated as CASSLTDRGPYGYTF.

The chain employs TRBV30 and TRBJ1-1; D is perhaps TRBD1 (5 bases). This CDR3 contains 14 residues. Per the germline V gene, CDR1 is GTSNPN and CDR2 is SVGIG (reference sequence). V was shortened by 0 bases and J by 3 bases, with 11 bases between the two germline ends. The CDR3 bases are TGTGCCTGGAGTGTTGGGGCCGTTGACACTGAAGCTTTCTTT. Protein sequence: CAWSVGAVDTEAFF. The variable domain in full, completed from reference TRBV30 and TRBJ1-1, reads SQTIHQWPATLVQPVGSPLSLECTVEGTSNPNLYWYRQAAGRGLQLLFYSVGIGQISSEVPQNLSASRPQDRQFILSSKKLLLSDSGFYLCAWSVGAVDTEAFFGQGTRLTVV.

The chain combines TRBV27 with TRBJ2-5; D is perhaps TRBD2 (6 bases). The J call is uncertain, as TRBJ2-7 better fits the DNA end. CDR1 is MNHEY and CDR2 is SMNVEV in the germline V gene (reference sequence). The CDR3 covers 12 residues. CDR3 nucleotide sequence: TGTGCCAGCGGGGACTCCGGCTACGAGCAGTACTTC. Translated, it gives CASGDSGYEQYF.

In DNA form, the CDR3 reads TGCAGCGTTGGAGGAGGGCCTACTAGCACAGATACGCAGTATTTT. It translates to CSVGGGPTSTDTQYF. The gene calls are TRBV29-1 and TRBJ2-3; tentatively, D is TRBD2 (6 bases). Germline loops: CDR1 SQVTM, CDR2 ANQGSEA. Deletions cut 4 bases from V and 0 bases from J, with 14 bases between. This CDR3 contains 15 residues.